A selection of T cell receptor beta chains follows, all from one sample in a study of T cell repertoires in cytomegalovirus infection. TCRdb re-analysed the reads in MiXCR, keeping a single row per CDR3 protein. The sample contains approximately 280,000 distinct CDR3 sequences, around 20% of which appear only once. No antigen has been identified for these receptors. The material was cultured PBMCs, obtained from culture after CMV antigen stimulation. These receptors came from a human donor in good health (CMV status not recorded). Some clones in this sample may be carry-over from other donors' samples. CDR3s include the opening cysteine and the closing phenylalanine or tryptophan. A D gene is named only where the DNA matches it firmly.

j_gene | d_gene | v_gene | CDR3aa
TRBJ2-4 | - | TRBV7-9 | CASSTWPGALGNIQYF
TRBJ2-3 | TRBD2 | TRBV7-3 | CASSLSGRATDTQYF
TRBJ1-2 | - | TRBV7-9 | CASLDGGDYGYTF
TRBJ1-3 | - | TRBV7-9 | CASSPQADGNTIYF
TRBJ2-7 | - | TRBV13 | CASSLGGGAHEQYF
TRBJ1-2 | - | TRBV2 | CASSDGGVGHGYTF
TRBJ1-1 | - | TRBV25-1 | CASSESGQNTEAFF
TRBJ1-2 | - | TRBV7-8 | CASSDRPGHLYGYTF
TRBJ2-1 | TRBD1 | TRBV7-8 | CASSLAWTGGREQFF
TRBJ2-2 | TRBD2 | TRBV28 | CASSTIGLAGELPNTGELFF
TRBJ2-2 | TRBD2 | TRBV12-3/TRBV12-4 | CASSSRLAGGTGELFF
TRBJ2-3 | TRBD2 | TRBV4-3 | CASSQLAGATDTQYF
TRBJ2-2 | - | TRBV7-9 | CASLLGTGGELFF
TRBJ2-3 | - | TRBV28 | CASSSRLTVRGTQYF
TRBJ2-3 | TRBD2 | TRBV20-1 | CSARTSDSTDTQYF
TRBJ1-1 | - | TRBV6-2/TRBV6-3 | CASSRPDLLNTEAFF
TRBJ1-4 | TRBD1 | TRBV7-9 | CASSLEGQGSEKLFF
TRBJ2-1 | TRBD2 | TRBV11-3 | CASSPAGGSGRAGDNEQFF